This is a list of T cell receptor beta chains from one sample in a study of blood T cell repertoires in COVID-19. Generated by immunoSEQ multiplex PCR, the TCRdb table keeps only in-frame clones and is missing some. The sample lists approximately 110,000 clones; roughly 80% were seen once. The sequencing sample was made of peripheral blood. All receptors come from a human donor in a cohort sampled during active or convalescent COVID-19. Both conserved end residues are part of each CDR3. The D gene is left open where the match is weak. Only part of the rows carry a size: once, few, many, or a class if the clone is expanded.

TRBJ2-2 TRBV7-2 . TRBD1 TGTGCCAGCAGCTTAATGACAGGGGAATGGGAGCTGTTTTTT CASSLMTGEWELFF
TRBJ2-7 TRBV29-1 . TRBD1 TGCAGCGTTGAAACAGGGGTCGAGCAGTACTTC CSVETGVEQYF
TRBJ2-7 TRBV2 . . TGTGCCAGCAGTATGGACAGCTACGAGCAGTACTTC CASSMDSYEQYF
TRBJ2-7 TRBV5-1 . TRBD2 TGCGCCAGCAGGCGGGAGGGCCTAGGCGAGCAGTACTTC CASRREGLGEQYF
TRBJ2-7 TRBV29-1 few . TGCAGCGTTGAAAAGCACAGCGGAGGGGCCTACGAGCAGTACTTC CSVEKHSGGAYEQYF
TRBJ2-3 TRBV7-9 . TRBD1 TGTGCCAGCAGCTTACAGGGGGTTTATAGGGATACGCAGTATTTT CASSLQGVYRDTQYF
TRBJ2-1 TRBV5-4 . TRBD2 TGTGCCAGCAGCTTGGGGTGGCTAGCGGGAGCTTCAGACCTCAATGAGCAGTTCTTC CASSLGWLAGASDLNEQFF
TRBJ1-5 TRBV10-3 once . TGTGCCATCAGTGAGGGGGCTCGGCAGCCCCAGCATTTT CAISEGARQPQHF
TRBJ2-1 TRBV30 . . TGTGCCTGGGTGGGACAAGGAAGGCGAGAGCAGTTCTTC CAWVGQGRREQFF
TRBJ2-3 TRBV9 once . TGTGCCAGCAGCGGCGGGATTAGCACAGATACGCAGTATTTT CASSGGISTDTQYF
TRBJ2-1 TRBV7-7 . TRBD1 TGTGCCAGCAGCACAAGGGACAGCCCCTACAATGAGCAGTTCTTC CASSTRDSPYNEQFF
TRBJ1-2 TRBV5-6 . TRBD1 TGTGCCAGCAGCTGGGACAGATCTACATTTAACTATGGCTACACCTTC CASSWDRSTFNYGYTF
TRBJ2-7 TRBV25-1 . . TGTGCCAGCAGTGAATTGGGGGGAGACTACGAGCAGTACTTC CASSELGGDYEQYF
TRBJ1-2 TRBV30 few . TGTGCCTGGAGGCGGGGGACCAGTGGCTACACCTTC CAWRRGTSGYTF